This TCR beta chain is drawn from a study of T cell responses to AZD1222 COVID-19 vaccine. Study-level information: Second doses that came at about 4 or about 12 weeks were put together.

Turning to this clone: Its cognate antigen is unknown.

Method: immunoSEQ multiplex PCR; TCRdb's copy keeps in-frame clones and lacks some. The data hold some 160,000 clones, with around nine tenths observed a single time. Germline CDR1 is MDHEN and CDR2 is SYDVKM. V lost 3 bases and J 0 bases, leaving 6 bases between the germline ends. CDR3 length equals 14 residues. Findings and limits, study-wide: White British ancestry dominated among donors, who included more females, and clonal diversity was possibly underestimated. Sampled repertoires all dated from after the peak T cell response.

The receptor comes from an adult in good health. The sequenced sample was peripheral blood, obtained on day 0 of AZD1222 vaccination. The V call is TRBV28, the J call TRBJ1-5, with D maybe TRBD1 (5 bases). CDR3 nucleotides: TGTGCCAGCAGTTTGGGGGTTAGCAATCAGCCCCAGCATTTT. It codes for CASSLGVSNQPQHF.